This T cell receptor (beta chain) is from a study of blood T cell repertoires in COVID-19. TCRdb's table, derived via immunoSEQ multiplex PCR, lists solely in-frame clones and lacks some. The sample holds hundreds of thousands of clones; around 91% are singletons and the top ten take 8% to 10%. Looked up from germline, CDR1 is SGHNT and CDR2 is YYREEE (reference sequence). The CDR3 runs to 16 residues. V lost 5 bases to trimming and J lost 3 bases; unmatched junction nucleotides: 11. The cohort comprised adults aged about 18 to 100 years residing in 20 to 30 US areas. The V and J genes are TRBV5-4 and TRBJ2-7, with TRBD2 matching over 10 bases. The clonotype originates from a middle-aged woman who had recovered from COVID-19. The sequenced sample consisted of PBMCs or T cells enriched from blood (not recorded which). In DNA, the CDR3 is TGTGCCAGCAGTTATAGCGGGGGGTCCACCGTCTACGAGCAGTACTTC. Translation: CASSYSGGSTVYEQYF.